Below are 30 T cell receptor beta chains sequenced from a single sample in a study of cytomegalovirus exposure and HLA in healthy donors. The PCR contained 60 Vbeta and 13 Jbeta primers. Sequenced by immunoSEQ multiplex PCR; TCRdb stores in-frame clones only, minus some. The table has under 200,000 clones, roughly 80% seen once; the top ten hold around 7.7%. Sequencing was done on a sample of PBMCs. These receptors all come from a woman in her 30s in good health and CMV-seropositive.

CDR3 loop: CASSQGIRERSYGYTF. The CDR3 DNA is TGCGCCAGCAGCCAAGGGATCAGGGAAAGGTCCTATGGCTACACCTTC. This sequence joins TRBV4-3 and TRBJ1-2, with D possibly matching TRBD1 (5 bases). V gave up 1 base and J gave up 4 bases, with 16 bases separating them. Germline values: CDR1 LGHNA, CDR2 YSLEER. The length of the CDR3 is 16 residues.

The chain has TRBV7-3 and TRBJ1-1; possible D gene TRBD1, 6 bases. Germline V gives CDR1 SGHTA, CDR2 FQGTGA. The CDR3 covers 16 residues. Deletions cut 4 bases from V and 2 bases from J, with 17 bases between. CDR3 nucleotide sequence: TGTGCCAGCAGCTCTCAACCCCCGGACAGTAACACTGAAGCTTTCTTT. It yields the protein CASSSQPPDSNTEAFF.

The chain couples TRBV25-1 to TRBJ2-7, with 8 bases matching TRBD1. The germline gives CDR1 MGHDK, CDR2 SYGVNS. The CDR3 is 15 residues long. Losses at the gene ends were 3 bases for V and 5 bases for J; bases not matched to a gene: 9. The CDR3, as DNA: TGTGCCAGCAGTGATCGGGGACAGGCCCTCGACGAGCAGTACTTC. Residues: CASSDRGQALDEQYF.

This chain uses TRBV7-3 with TRBJ1-6, with D maybe TRBD1 (6 bases). Looked up from germline, CDR1 is SGHTA and CDR2 is FQGTGA. V gave up 2 bases and J gave up 7 bases, with 12 bases separating them. CDR3 length: 15 residues. The chain's CDR3 is CASSLWGGGNSPLHF. DNA for the CDR3: TGTGCCAGCAGCTTATGGGGGGGCGGGAATTCACCCCTCCACTTT.

This sequence joins TRBV6-6 and TRBJ2-3; 7 bases are shared with TRBD1. V lost 4 bases and J lost 2; bases outside the gene matches: 9. The CDR3 spans 16 residues. Germline V gene data show CDR1 as MNHNY and CDR2 as SVGAGI (reference sequence). CDR3: CASSFRQGRHTDTQYF. CDR3 bases: TGTGCCAGCAGTTTTCGACAGGGAAGGCACACAGATACGCAGTATTTT.

The rearrangement uses TRBV5-1 and TRBJ2-1, with a possible D match to TRBD1 (5 bases). The CDR3 is 14 residues long. V lost 7 bases and J 6 bases, leaving 17 bases between the germline ends. Per germline, CDR1 SGHRS and CDR2 YFSETQ. The CDR3 reads CASAVTARVNEQFF. The CDR3 nucleotides are TGCGCCAGCGCAGTGACAGCCCGGGTCAATGAGCAGTTCTTC. The full variable domain, its missing parts supplied by reference TRBV5-1 and TRBJ2-1, is KAGVTQTPRYLIKTRGQQVTLSCSPISGHRSVSWYQQTPGQGLQFLFEYFSETQRNKGNFPGRFSGRQFSNSRSEMNVSTLELGDSALYLCASAVTARVNEQFFGPGTRLTVL.

This clone was seen only a few times. The CDR3 region is CASSQVAGLGRGGDEKLFF. In DNA, the CDR3 is TGCGCCAGCAGCCAAGTGGCAGGCCTGGGTAGGGGCGGCGATGAAAAACTGTTTTTT. The V and J genes are TRBV4-3 and TRBJ1-4; the D gene is possibly TRBD1 (5 bases). CDR1 and CDR2 (germline): LGHNA, YSLEER. Trimming removed 1 base from V and 6 bases from J, with 24 bases in between. The CDR3 length is 19 residues.

In the case of this clone: The same CDR3 is also encoded by other DNA sequences in this sample. This sequence joins TRBV5-1 and TRBJ2-5, with D hard to call. The germline gives CDR1 SGHRS, CDR2 YFSETQ. This CDR3 is built from 13 residues. V gave up 0 bases and J gave up 2 bases, with 5 bases separating them. The CDR3 protein is CASSLGVQETQYF. CDR3 in DNA: TGCGCCAGCAGCTTGGGAGTTCAAGAGACCCAGTACTTC. The full variable domain, with the rest looked up from reference TRBV5-1 and TRBJ2-5, is KAGVTQTPRYLIKTRGQQVTLSCSPISGHRSVSWYQQTPGQGLQFLFEYFSETQRNKGNFPGRFSGRQFSNSRSEMNVSTLELGDSALYLCASSLGVQETQYFGPGTRLLVL.

The chain recombines TRBV4-1 with TRBJ2-3; D gene ambiguous. The germline CDR1 and CDR2 sequences are MGHRA and YSYEKL. CDR3 length: 14 amino acids. V gave up 1 base and J gave up 2 bases, with 7 bases separating them. CDR3 nucleotide sequence: TGCGCCAGCAGCCAAGTTCGGTCCACAGATACGCAGTATTTT. Translating it yields CASSQVRSTDTQYF.

This chain connects TRBV19 to TRBJ2-2; 7 bases agree with TRBD1. The CDR3 has 16 amino acids. In germline, CDR1 is LNHDA, CDR2 SQIVND (reference sequence). V shed 7 bases, J shed 3 bases, and the junction held 11 bases outside the gene matches. Written as DNA, the CDR3 is TGTGCCAGTATGCCCACCGACAGGGCCGACACCGGGGAGCTGTTTTTT. Translating gives CASMPTDRADTGELFF.

The V and J genes are TRBV6-6 and TRBJ1-1; no clear D gene. V was shortened by 0 bases and J by 12 bases, with 11 bases between the two germline ends. Germline-derived CDR1 and CDR2 are MNHNY and SVGAGI (reference sequence). This CDR3 is 12 amino acids long. Here the CDR3 reads CASSYSPTRTFF. The CDR3 bases are TGTGCCAGCAGTTACTCGCCGACGCGGACTTTCTTT.

V usage is TRBV18 and J usage is TRBJ1-5; no firm D call. This CDR3 is built from 14 residues. From germline, CDR1 is KGHSH and CDR2 LQKENI. V was pared by 3 bases and J by 8 bases, with 14 bases between. The CDR3 DNA is TGTGCCAGCTCACCCAGACTGGAGATGAAGCCCCAGCATTTT. As protein: CASSPRLEMKPQHF.

The rearrangement uses TRBV5-6 and TRBJ1-5, with D possibly matching TRBD1 (6 bases). In germline, CDR1 is SGHDT, CDR2 YYEEEE. The V end was cut by 0 bases, the J end by 6 bases, with 10 bases between. The CDR3 runs to 14 residues. This CDR3 reads CASSLAGVGQPQHF. CDR3 DNA: TGTGCCAGCAGCTTGGCAGGGGTTGGTCAGCCCCAGCATTTT.

The rearrangement links TRBV14 to TRBJ2-1, with 11 nucleotides matching TRBD2. Germline CDR1 and CDR2: SGHDN and FVKESK. V was clipped by 7 bases and J by 4 bases; unmatched bases: 9. CDR3 length equals 16 residues. The chain's CDR3 is CASNPAGTSGYNEQFF. The CDR3 nucleotides read TGTGCCAGCAACCCTGCCGGGACTAGCGGATACAATGAGCAGTTCTTC.

The genes are TRBV5-4 and TRBJ1-2; 8 bases are shared with TRBD1. Germline loops: CDR1 SGHNT, CDR2 YYREEE (reference sequence). The CDR3 covers 15 residues. V lost 3 bases, J lost 1 base, and 5 bases stayed unmatched. In DNA form, the CDR3 reads TGTGCCAGCAGCTCCCGGGACAGGAGTAACTATGGCTACACCTTC. It is translated as CASSSRDRSNYGYTF.

The chain couples TRBV5-4 to TRBJ2-6; tentatively, D is TRBD1 (6 bases). This CDR3 region has 15 residues. From germline, CDR1 is SGHNT and CDR2 YYREEE (reference sequence). Trimming left V 4 bases short and J 0 bases short, with 8 bases between. The CDR3 here is CASSPQGSGANVLTF. The CDR3 DNA reads as TGTGCCAGCAGCCCACAGGGCTCTGGGGCCAACGTCCTGACTTTC. The entire variable domain, with the rest obtained from reference TRBV5-4 and TRBJ2-6, is as follows: ETGVTQSPTHLIKTRGQQVTLRCSSQSGHNTVSWYQQALGQGPQFIFQYYREEENGRGNFPPRFSGLQFPNYSSELNVNALELDDSALYLCASSPQGSGANVLTFGAGSRLTVL.

This chain connects TRBV10-3 to TRBJ2-5, with D tentatively TRBD1 (6 bases). CDR3 length: 15 amino acids. V gave up 3 bases and J gave up 4 bases, with 15 bases separating them. Germline V gene sequence: CDR1 ENHRY, CDR2 SYGVKD. CDR3 residues: CAISDPRGPGETQYF. The CDR3 DNA is TGTGCCATCAGTGACCCCAGGGGCCCAGGAGAGACCCAGTACTTC.

Here the CDR3 DNA reads TGTGCCAGCTCACCATCGGGGAACGCAGATACGCAGTATTTT. Translated: CASSPSGNADTQYF. The gene calls are TRBV18 and TRBJ2-3; D is perhaps TRBD2 (5 bases). The CDR3 has 14 residues. Germline CDR1 and CDR2: KGHSH and LQKENI. Trimming stripped 2 bases from V and 4 bases from J, with 10 bases between.

This chain joins TRBV5-6 and TRBJ2-7; 10 nucleotides line up with TRBD1. V was clipped by 5 bases and J by 5 bases; unmatched bases: 10. This CDR3 is built from 15 residues. Germline values: CDR1 SGHDT, CDR2 YYEEEE. The CDR3 sequence: CASRKEGQGWNEQYF. The CDR3 DNA is TGTGCCAGCAGAAAGGAGGGACAGGGGTGGAACGAGCAGTACTTC.

The chain links TRBV28 to TRBJ1-5; TRBD1 might be the D (5 bases). This CDR3 is 12 amino acids long. V dropped 2 bases and J dropped 15 bases, with 14 bases sitting between them. Germline V CDR1 and CDR2: MDHEN, SYDVKM. The CDR3, as DNA: TGTGCCAGCAGTTTACGAGGAGGGGCAGGGCATTTT. This encodes CASSLRGGAGHF.

The chain uses TRBV7-6 and TRBJ1-4, with D possibly matching TRBD1 (5 bases). The CDR3 has 15 residues. The ends were cut back, 1 base at V and 5 bases at J, with 11 bases in the middle. Per germline, CDR1 SGHVS and CDR2 FNYEAQ. CDR3 coding DNA: TGTGCCAGCAGCTTAGAGGCAGGGAGGAATGAAAAACTGTTTTTT. Translation gives CASSLEAGRNEKLFF.

CDR3 amino acids: CASSASGQGTEAFF. The CDR3 DNA reads as TGTGCCAGCAGTGCCTCGGGACAGGGCACTGAAGCTTTCTTT. The chain employs TRBV6-1 and TRBJ1-1; 9 nucleotides agree with TRBD1. The J segment lost 4 bases and the V segment lost 4 bases, leaving 4 bases of the junction unmatched. Germline CDR1 reads MNHNS; CDR2 reads SASEGT. The CDR3 loop spans 14 amino acids.

The rearrangement links TRBV6-1 to TRBJ1-6, with D possibly matching TRBD1 (5 bases). The CDR3 is 15 residues long. Germline-derived CDR1 and CDR2 are MNHNS and SASEGT. The V end was cut by 1 base, the J end by 9 bases, with 13 bases between. Here the CDR3 DNA reads TGTGCCAGCAGTGAAGAGGGGTGGCCGACTTCACCCCTCCACTTT. It yields the protein CASSEEGWPTSPLHF.

V gene TRBV9 combines with J gene TRBJ2-7; D is perhaps TRBD1 (6 bases). The CDR3 covers 15 residues. V was shortened by 3 bases and J by 0 bases, with 13 bases between the two germline ends. Germline-derived CDR1 and CDR2 are SGDLS and YYNGEE. The DNA of the CDR3 is TGTGCCAGCAGCGAAACAGGGCTCAGCTCCTACGAGCAGTACTTC. It translates to CASSETGLSSYEQYF.

The chain joins TRBV9 to TRBJ2-5, with D possibly being TRBD2 (6 bases). This CDR3 is built from 14 residues. The germline V gene has CDR1 SGDLS and CDR2 YYNGEE. Trimming shortened V by 4 bases and J by 4 bases, and 14 bases separated the two germline ends. CDR3 protein: CASSPSGAGETQYF. The CDR3 nucleotides read TGTGCCAGCAGCCCCTCCGGAGCGGGAGAGACCCAGTACTTC.

V and J are TRBV6-1 and TRBJ2-7; 8 bases line up with TRBD1. V lost 6 bases to trimming and J lost 2 bases; unmatched junction nucleotides: 6. CDR1 MNHNS and CDR2 SASEGT come from the germline V gene. The CDR3 totals 14 residues. DNA of the CDR3: TGTGCCAGCAGAGCCGGGACAGGAGCCTACGAGCAGTACTTC. This sequence encodes CASRAGTGAYEQYF.

This chain connects TRBV10-3 to TRBJ1-2; D unclear. With 7 bases removed from V and 4 bases from J, the gap between germline ends came to 13 bases. There are 13 residues in the CDR3. Germline CDR1 ENHRY, CDR2 SYGVKD. Here the CDR3 reads CAITSEGSYGYTF. CDR3 nucleotide sequence: TGTGCCATCACTTCTGAGGGATCCTATGGCTACACCTTC.

V usage is TRBV7-3 and J usage is TRBJ2-2, with D possibly TRBD2 on 6 matching bases. Germline V gene lookup returns CDR1 SGHTA and CDR2 FQGTGA. Trimming cost V 5 bases and J 8 bases, with 24 bases left between them. The CDR3 loop spans 17 amino acids. The CDR3 loop reads CASSPESGRGMSGELFF. The CDR3, as DNA: TGTGCCAGCAGCCCTGAGTCCGGGCGGGGTATGTCTGGGGAGCTGTTTTTT. Full variable domain (missing parts from reference TRBV7-3 and TRBJ2-2): GAGVSQTPSNKVTEKGKYVELRCDPISGHTALYWYRQSLGQGPEFLIYFQGTGAADDSGLPNDRFFAVRPEGSVSTLKIQRTERGDSAVYLCASSPESGRGMSGELFFGEGSRLTVL.

V usage is TRBV5-1 and J usage is TRBJ1-1; D uncertain. Trimming took off 3 bases at V and 0 bases at J, with 15 bases between the two ends. Germline lookup yields CDR1 SGHRS and CDR2 YFSETQ. The CDR3 is made up of 16 amino acids. The CDR3 DNA sequence: TGCGCCAGCAGCTGGGCCCCTACCGTTCTGAACACTGAAGCTTTCTTT. This codes for CASSWAPTVLNTEAFF.

The V call is TRBV5-6, the J call TRBJ2-7; 8 bases are a match to TRBD1. Trimming cost V 3 bases and J 4 bases; bases outside gene matches: 3. The CDR3 has 13 amino acids. The germline CDR1 and CDR2 sequences are SGHDT and YYEEEE. CDR3 in DNA: TGTGCCAGCAGCTACGGGGACAGGTACGAGCAGTACTTC. As protein: CASSYGDRYEQYF.